This TCR beta chain was documented in a study of patients and donors after allogeneic stem cell transplantation. In TCRdb, the RT-PCR reads were re-called with MiXCR into one record per CDR3 protein. Here the sample spans about 57,000 distinct CDR3 sequences, about 14% being singletons. Germline-derived CDR1 and CDR2 are SGHAT and FQNNGV. The V gene lost 3 bases and the J gene lost 2 bases, with 10 bases spanning the gap. The CDR3 sequence is 15 residues long. The rearrangement joins TRBV11-2 to TRBJ2-2; D possibly uses TRBD1 or TRBD2 (5 bases each). Sequencing input: blood, either unsorted or a sorted T cell fraction (not recorded which). The sequence came from a human donor who was either an allogeneic HSCT recipient or a stem cell or donor lymphocyte infusion donor (not recorded which). It is not recorded whose cells these are; they may come from a transplant donor. The CDR3 here is CASSFSGRNTGELFF. In DNA form, the CDR3 reads TGTGCCAGCAGCTTTTCAGGGAGAAACACCGGGGAGCTGTTTTTT.